This TCR beta chain was recovered during a study of blood T cell repertoires in COVID-19. Using immunoSEQ multiplex PCR, the repertoire was profiled, and TCRdb retains in-frame clones only, with some absent. The sample carries approximately 350,000 clones, about nine tenths recorded once. Those enrolled in Seattle joined during active infection and were followed longitudinally afterward. The CDR3 length is 12 residues. The V end was cut by 6 bases, the J end by 6 bases, with 8 bases between. CDR1 WSHSY and CDR2 SAAADI come from the germline V gene. Sequenced sample: peripheral blood. V gene TRBV10-2 combines with J gene TRBJ2-2; D remains unclear. This sequence was found in a woman between 50 and 59 years old with COVID-19, enrolled during active disease. The CDR3 DNA sequence: TGCGCCAGCAGGGTCGAGGCCGGGGAGCTGTTTTTT. Amino acid sequence: CASRVEAGELFF.